This T cell receptor (beta chain) emerged from a study of CD8+ T cells in alopecia areata. RNA extraction and reverse transcription yielded cDNA as sequencing template. Profiled with immunoSEQ multiplex PCR; TCRdb holds only in-frame clones, not every one. The sample lists around 100,000 clones, less than 70% occurring once. The treatment is: oral pan-JAK inhibitor, 5-10 mg twice daily. The ends were cut back, 0 bases at V and 0 bases at J, with 9 bases in the middle. CDR1 SGHRS and CDR2 YFSETQ come from the germline V gene. This CDR3 is built from 15 residues. The chain employs TRBV5-1 and TRBJ2-5; the D is unclear. The TCR originated in a human donor with alopecia areata. The specimen was CD4+ T cells sorted from blood, collected at week 24, from a patient treated with tofacitinib. CDR3 residues: CASSLDSQYQETQYF. CDR3 sequence (DNA): TGCGCCAGCAGCTTGGATTCTCAGTACCAAGAGACCCAGTACTTC.